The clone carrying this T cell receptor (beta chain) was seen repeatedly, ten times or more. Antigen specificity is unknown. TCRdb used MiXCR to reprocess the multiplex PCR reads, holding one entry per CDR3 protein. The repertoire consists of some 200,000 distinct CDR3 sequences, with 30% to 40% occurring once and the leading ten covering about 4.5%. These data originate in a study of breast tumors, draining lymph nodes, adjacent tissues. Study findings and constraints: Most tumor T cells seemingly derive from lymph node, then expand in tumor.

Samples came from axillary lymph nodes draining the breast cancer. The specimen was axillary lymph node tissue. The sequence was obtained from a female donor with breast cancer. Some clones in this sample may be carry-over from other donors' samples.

DNA for the CDR3: TGTGCCAGCAGTCTAGCGGGGCGCACAGATACGCAGTATTTT. Protein product: CASSLAGRTDTQYF. The J gene is TRBJ2-3, the V gene TRBV9; 9 bases are a match to TRBD2. V lost 5 bases to trimming and J lost 1 base; unmatched junction nucleotides: 2. Germline V lookup: CDR1 SGDLS, CDR2 YYNGEE. The CDR3 is 14 residues long.